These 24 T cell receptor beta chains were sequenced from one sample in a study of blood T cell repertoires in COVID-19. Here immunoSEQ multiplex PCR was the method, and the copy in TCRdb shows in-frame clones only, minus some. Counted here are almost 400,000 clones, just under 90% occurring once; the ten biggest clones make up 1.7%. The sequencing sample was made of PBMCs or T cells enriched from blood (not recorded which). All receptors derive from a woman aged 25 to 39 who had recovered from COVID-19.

CDR3 protein: CAISERGTDTQYF. For the CDR3, the DNA is TGTGCCATCAGTGAACGGGGCACAGATACGCAGTATTTT. The V and J genes are TRBV10-3 and TRBJ2-3; D call uncertain. CDR3 size: 13 residues. Trimming removed 3 bases at V and 1 base at J, with 5 bases between. CDR1 is ENHRY, CDR2 SYGVKD, per germline.

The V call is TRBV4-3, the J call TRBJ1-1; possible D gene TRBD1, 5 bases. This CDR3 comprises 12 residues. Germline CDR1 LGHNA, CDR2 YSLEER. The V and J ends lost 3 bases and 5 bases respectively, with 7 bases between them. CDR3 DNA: TGCGCCAGCAGCCATCAGGGAACTGAAGCTTTCTTT. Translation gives CASSHQGTEAFF.

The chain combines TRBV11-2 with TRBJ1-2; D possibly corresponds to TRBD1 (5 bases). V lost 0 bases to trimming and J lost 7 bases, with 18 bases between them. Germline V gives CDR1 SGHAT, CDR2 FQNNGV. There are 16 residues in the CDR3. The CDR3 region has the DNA TGTGCCAGCAGCTTAGATTGGGGGGACCCCGCCGGTGGCTACACCTTC. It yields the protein CASSLDWGDPAGGYTF. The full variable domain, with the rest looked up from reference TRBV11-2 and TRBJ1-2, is EAGVAQSPRYKIIEKRQSVAFWCNPISGHATLYWYQQILGQGPKLLIQFQNNGVVDDSQLPKDRFSAERLKGVDSTLKIQPAKLEDSAVYLCASSLDWGDPAGGYTFGSGTRLTVV.

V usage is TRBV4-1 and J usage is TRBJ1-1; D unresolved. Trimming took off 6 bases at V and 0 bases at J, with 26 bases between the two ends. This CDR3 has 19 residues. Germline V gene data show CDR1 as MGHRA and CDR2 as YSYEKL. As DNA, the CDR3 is TGCGCCAGCAGACAGATCGTGACCACGTCGCGAGCCATGAACACTGAAGCTTTCTTT. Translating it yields CASRQIVTTSRAMNTEAFF.

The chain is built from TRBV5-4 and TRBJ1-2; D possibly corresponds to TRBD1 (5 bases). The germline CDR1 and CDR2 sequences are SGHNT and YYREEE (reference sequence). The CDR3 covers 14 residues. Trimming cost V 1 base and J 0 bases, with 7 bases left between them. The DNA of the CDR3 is TGTGCCAGCAGCTTGCAGGGAACTAACTATGGCTACACCTTC. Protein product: CASSLQGTNYGYTF.

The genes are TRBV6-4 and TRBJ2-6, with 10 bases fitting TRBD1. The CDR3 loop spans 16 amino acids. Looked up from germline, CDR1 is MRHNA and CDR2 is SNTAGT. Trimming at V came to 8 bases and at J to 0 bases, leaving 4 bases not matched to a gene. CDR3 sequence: CASGGQGTSGANVLTF. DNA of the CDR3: TGTGCCAGCGGGGGACAGGGGACCTCTGGGGCCAACGTCCTGACTTTC.

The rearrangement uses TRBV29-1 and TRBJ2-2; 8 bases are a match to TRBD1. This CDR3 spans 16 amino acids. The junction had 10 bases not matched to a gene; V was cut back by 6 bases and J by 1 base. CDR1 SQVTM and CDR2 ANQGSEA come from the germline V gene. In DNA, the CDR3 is TGCAGCGTCGGCACAGGGGGAGCAAGGAACACCGGGGAGCTGTTTTTT. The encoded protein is CSVGTGGARNTGELFF.

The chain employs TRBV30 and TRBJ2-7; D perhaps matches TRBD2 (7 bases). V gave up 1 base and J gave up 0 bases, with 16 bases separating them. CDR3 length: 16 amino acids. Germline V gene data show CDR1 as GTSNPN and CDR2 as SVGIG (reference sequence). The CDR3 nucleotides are TGTGCCTGGAGTGCCCTAGGGGGGGATAGCTCCTACGAGCAGTACTTC. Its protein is CAWSALGGDSSYEQYF.

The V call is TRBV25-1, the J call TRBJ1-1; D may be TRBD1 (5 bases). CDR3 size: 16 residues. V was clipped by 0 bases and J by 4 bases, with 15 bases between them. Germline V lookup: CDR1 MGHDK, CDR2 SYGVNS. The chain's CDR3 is CASSEYPGEGPTEAFF. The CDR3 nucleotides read TGTGCCAGCAGTGAATATCCCGGGGAGGGGCCCACTGAAGCTTTCTTT.

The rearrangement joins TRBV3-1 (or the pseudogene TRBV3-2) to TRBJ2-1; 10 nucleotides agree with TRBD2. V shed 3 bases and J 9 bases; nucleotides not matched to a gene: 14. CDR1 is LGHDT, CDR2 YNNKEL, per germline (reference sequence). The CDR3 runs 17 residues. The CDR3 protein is CASSHCERGGCIGEQFF. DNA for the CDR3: TGTGCCAGCAGCCATTGTGAGCGGGGGGGCTGTATAGGTGAGCAGTTCTTC.

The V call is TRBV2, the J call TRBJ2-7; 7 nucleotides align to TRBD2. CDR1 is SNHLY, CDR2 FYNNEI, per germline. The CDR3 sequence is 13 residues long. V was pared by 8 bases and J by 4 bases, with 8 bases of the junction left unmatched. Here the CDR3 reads CASRRTSWYEQYF. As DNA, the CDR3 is TGTGCCAGCCGACGGACTAGTTGGTACGAGCAGTACTTC. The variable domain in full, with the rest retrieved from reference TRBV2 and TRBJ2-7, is EPEVTQTPSHQVTQMGQEVILRCVPISNHLYFYWYRQILGQKVEFLVSFYNNEISEKSEIFDDQFSVERPDGSNFTLKIRSTKLEDSAMYFCASRRTSWYEQYFGPGTRLTVT.

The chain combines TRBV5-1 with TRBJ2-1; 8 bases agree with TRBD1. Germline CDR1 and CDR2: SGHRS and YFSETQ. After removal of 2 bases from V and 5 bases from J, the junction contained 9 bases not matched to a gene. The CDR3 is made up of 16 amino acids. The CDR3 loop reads CASSFGRGPSDNEQFF. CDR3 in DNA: TGCGCCAGCAGCTTTGGCAGGGGGCCCTCGGACAATGAGCAGTTCTTC.

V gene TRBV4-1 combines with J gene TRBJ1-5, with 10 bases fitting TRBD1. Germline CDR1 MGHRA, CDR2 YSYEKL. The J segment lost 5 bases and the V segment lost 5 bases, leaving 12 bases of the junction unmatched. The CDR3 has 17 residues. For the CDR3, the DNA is TGCGCCAGCAGCGACATTCAACGGACAGGGGGTTATCAGCCCCAGCATTTT. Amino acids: CASSDIQRTGGYQPQHF.

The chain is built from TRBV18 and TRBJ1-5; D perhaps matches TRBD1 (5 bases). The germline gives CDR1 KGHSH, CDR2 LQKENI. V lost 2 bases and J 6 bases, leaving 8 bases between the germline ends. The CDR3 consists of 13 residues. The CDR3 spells CASSPLGGQPQHF. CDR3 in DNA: TGTGCCAGCTCACCATTGGGGGGTCAGCCCCAGCATTTT.

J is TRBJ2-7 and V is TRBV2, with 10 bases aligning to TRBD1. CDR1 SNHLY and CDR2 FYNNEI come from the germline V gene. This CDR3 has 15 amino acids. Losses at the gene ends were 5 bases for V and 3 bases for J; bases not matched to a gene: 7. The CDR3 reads CASSQGTGVFYEQYF. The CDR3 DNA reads TGTGCCAGCAGTCAAGGGACAGGGGTCTTCTACGAGCAGTACTTC.

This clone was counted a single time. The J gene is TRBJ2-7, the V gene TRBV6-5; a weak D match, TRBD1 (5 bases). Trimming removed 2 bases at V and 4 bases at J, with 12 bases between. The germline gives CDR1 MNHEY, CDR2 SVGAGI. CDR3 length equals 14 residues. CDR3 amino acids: CASSYAKGVYEQYF. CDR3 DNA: TGTGCCAGCAGTTACGCGAAAGGGGTGTACGAGCAGTACTTC.

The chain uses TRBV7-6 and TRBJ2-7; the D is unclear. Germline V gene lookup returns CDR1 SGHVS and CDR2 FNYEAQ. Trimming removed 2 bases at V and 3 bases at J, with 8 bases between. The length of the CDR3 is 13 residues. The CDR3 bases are TGTGCCAGCAGCTTAACTGACTTCTACGAGCAGTACTTC. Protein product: CASSLTDFYEQYF.

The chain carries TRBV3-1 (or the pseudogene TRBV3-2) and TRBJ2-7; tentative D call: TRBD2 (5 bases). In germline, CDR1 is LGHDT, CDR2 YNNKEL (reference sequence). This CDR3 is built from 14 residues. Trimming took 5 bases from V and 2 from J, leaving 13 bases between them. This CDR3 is CASSVSLAPYEQYF. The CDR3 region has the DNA TGTGCCAGCAGCGTCAGTCTAGCCCCCTACGAGCAGTACTTC.

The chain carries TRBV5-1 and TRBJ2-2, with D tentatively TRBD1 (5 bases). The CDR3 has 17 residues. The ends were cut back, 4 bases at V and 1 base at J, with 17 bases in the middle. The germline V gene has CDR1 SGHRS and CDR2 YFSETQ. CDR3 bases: TGCGCCAGCAGCCCACGGGCAGGGCTGTTGAACACCGGGGAGCTGTTTTTT. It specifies CASSPRAGLLNTGELFF.

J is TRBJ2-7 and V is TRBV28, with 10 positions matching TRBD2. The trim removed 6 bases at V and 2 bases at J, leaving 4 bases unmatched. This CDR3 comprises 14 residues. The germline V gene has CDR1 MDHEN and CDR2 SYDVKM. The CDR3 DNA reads TGTGCCAGCAGGCCCCTAGCGGGAGCCTACGAGCAGTACTTC. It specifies CASRPLAGAYEQYF.

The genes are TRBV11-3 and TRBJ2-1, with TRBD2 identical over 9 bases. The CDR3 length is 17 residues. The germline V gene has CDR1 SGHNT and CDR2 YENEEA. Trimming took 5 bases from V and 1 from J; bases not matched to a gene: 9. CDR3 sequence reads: CASSPGASGESYNEQFF. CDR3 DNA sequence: TGTGCCAGCAGCCCCGGGGCTAGCGGGGAATCCTACAATGAGCAGTTCTTC.

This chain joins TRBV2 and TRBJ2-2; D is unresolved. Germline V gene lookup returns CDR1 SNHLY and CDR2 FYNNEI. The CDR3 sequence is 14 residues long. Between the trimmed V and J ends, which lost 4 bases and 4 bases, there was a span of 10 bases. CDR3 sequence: CASSAQQSTGELFF. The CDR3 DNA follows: TGTGCCAGCAGTGCGCAACAATCCACCGGGGAGCTGTTTTTT.

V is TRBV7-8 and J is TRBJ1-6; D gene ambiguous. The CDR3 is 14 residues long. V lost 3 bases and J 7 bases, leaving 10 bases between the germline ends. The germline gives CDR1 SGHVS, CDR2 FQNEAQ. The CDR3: CASSLRAANSPLHF. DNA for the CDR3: TGTGCCAGCAGCTTGCGGGCCGCGAATTCACCCCTCCACTTT. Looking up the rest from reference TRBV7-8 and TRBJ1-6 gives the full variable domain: GAGVSQSPRYKVAKRGQDVALRCDPISGHVSLFWYQQALGQGPEFLTYFQNEAQLDKSGLPSDRFFAERPEGSVSTLKIQRTQQEDSAVYLCASSLRAANSPLHFGNGTRLTVT.

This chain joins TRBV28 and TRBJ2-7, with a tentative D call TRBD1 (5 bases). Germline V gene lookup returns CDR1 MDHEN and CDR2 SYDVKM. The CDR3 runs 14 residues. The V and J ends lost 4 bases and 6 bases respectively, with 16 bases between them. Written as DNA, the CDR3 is TGTGCCAGCAGTTACAGGATTCGATCAGGCGAGCAGTACTTC. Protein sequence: CASSYRIRSGEQYF.